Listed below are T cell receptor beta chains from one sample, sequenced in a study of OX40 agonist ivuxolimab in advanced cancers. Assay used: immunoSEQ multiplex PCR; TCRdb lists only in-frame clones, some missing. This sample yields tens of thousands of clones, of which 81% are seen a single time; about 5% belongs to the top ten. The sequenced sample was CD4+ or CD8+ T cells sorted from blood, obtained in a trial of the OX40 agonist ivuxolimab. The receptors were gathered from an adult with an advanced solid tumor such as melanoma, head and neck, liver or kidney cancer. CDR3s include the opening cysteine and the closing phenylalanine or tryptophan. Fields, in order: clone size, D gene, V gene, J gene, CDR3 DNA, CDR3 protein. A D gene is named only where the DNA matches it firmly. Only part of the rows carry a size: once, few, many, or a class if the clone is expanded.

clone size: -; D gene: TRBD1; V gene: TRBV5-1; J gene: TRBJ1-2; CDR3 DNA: TGCGCCAGCAGCGTAGGACAGGGGGCGGAAGGCTACACCTTC; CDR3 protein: CASSVGQGAEGYTF
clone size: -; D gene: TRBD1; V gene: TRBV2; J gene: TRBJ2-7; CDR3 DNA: TGTGCCAGTTCTTTAGGGACAGGGAGGTACGAGCAGTACTTC; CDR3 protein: CASSLGTGRYEQYF
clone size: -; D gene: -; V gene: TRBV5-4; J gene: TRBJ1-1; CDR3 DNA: TGTGCCAGCAGCCGAGAAAACCAGAACACTGAAGCTTTCTTT; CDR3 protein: CASSRENQNTEAFF
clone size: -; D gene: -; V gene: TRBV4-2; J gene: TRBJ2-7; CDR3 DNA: TGTGCCAGCAGCCAAGATCCGGGGGAACGATCCTACGAGCAGTACTTC; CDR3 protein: CASSQDPGERSYEQYF
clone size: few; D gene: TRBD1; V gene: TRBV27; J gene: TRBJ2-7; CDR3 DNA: TGTGCCAGCAGTTCAGGGACAGGGTTTCTCTACGAGCAGTACTTC; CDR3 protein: CASSSGTGFLYEQYF
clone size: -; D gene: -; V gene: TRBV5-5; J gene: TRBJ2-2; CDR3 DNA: TGTGCCAGCAGCTTGGCCGGCGGGACGGTCACCGGGGAGCTGTTTTTT; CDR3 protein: CASSLAGGTVTGELFF
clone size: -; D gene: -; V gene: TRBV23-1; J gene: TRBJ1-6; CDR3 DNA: TGCGCCAGCAGTGACCAGCTTACTAATTCACCCCTCCACTTT; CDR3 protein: CASSDQLTNSPLHF
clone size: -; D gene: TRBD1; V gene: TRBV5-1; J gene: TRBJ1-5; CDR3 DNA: TGCGCCAGCAGCTTGGGACCGACAGGGGGCGCGGGGCAGCCCCAGCATTTT; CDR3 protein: CASSLGPTGGAGQPQHF
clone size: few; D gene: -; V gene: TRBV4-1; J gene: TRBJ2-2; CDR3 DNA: TGTGCCAGCAGCCAGACAGAAACCGGGGAGCTGTTTTTT; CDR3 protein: CASSQTETGELFF
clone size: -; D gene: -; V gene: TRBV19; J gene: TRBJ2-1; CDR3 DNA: TGTGCCAGTAGTAGCCTAGCGTCTTACAATGAGCAGTTCTTC; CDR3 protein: CASSSLASYNEQFF
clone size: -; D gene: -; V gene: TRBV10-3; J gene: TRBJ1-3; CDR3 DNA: TGTGCCACTGAGACCCCTAGGGCTTCAAACACCATATATTTT; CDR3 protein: CATETPRASNTIYF
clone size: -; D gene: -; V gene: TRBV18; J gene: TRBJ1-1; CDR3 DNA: TGTGCCAGCTCACCACCGACGCCGAACACTGAAGCTTTCTTT; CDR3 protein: CASSPPTPNTEAFF
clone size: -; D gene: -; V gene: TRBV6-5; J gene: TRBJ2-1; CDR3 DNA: TGTGCCAGCAATTTAGACAGGTACAATGAGCAGTTCTTC; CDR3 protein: CASNLDRYNEQFF
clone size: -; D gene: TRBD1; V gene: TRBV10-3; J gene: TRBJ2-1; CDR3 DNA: TGTGCCACAGAGAAAGCCACGGGACAGGGGCATCTTCTCTACAATGAGCAGTTCTTC; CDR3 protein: CATEKATGQGHLLYNEQFF
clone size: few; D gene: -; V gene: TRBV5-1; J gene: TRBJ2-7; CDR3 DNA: TGCGCCAGCAGAGGGGGCGGGGACGAGCAGTACTTC; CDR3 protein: CASRGGGDEQYF
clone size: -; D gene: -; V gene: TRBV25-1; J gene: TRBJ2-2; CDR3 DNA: TGTGCCAGCAGTGAGGCAGGGAGAACCGGGGAGCTGTTTTTT; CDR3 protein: CASSEAGRTGELFF
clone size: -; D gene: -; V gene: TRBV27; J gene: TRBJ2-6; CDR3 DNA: TGTGCCAGCTCTATTAGGTTTCCCGGGGCCAACGTCCTGACTTTC; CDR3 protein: CASSIRFPGANVLTF
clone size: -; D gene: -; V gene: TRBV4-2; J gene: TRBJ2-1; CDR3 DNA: TGTGCCAGCAGCCAAGATAGAGTCAATGAGCAGTTCTTC; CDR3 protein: CASSQDRVNEQFF
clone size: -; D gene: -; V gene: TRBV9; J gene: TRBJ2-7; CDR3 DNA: TGTGCCAGCAGCGTAAGTCACAGGGCCGACGAGCAGTACTTC; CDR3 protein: CASSVSHRADEQYF
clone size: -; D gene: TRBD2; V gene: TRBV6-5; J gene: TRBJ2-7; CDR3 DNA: TGTGCCAGCAGCAGCGGGAGGGCCTACGAGCAGTACTTC; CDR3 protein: CASSSGRAYEQYF
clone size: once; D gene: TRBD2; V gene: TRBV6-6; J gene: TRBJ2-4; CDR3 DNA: TGTGCCAGCACGACTAGCGGGGGGGCGAAAAACATTCAGTACTTC; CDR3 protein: CASTTSGGAKNIQYF
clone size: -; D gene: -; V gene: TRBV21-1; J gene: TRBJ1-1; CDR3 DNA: TGTGCCAGCAGCTCCCCTGCGGGACAGGGGCAGAACACTGAAGCTTTCTTT; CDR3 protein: CASSSPAGQGQNTEAFF
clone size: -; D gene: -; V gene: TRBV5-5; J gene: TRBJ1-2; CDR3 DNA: TGTGCCAGCAGCTTGGAGGGCAGGGAATGGAACTATGGCTACACCTTC; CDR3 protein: CASSLEGREWNYGYTF
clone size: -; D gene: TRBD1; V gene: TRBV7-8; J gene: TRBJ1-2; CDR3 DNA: TGTGCCAGCAGCTTAGACGCCGGACAGGGGGCGGATGGTACCCAAGGTGGCTACACCTTC; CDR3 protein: CASSLDAGQGADGTQGGYTF
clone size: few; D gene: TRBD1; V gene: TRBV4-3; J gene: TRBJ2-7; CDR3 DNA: TGCGCCAGCAGCCACTGGGACAGGGCCTACGAGCAGTACTTC; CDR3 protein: CASSHWDRAYEQYF
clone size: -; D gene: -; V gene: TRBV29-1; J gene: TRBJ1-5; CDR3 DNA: TGCAGCGTTGCCGACACGGTAAATCAGCCCCAGCATTTT; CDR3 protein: CSVADTVNQPQHF
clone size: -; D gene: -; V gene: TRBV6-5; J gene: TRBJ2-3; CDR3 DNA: TGTGCCAGCAATGCACCCGGGACAGATACGCAGTATTTT; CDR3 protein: CASNAPGTDTQYF
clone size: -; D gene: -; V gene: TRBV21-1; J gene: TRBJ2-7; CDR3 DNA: TGTGCCAGCAGCAAAGCCCAAGCGGGAGCTTTCTACGAGCAGTACTTC; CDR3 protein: CASSKAQAGAFYEQYF
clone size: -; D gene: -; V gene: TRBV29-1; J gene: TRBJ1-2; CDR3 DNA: TGCAGCGTTGCAGAGGGTGGTTATGGCTACACCTTC; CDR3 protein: CSVAEGGYGYTF
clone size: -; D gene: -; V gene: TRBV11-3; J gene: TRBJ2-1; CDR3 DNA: TGTGCCAGCAGCGCCAATACTGCCAGCATGCCTGACAATGAGCAGTTCTTC; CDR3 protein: CASSANTASMPDNEQFF
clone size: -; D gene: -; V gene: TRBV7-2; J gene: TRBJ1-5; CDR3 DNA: TGTGCCAGCAGCTTGGACATTTCGGCGTCCCAGCATTTT; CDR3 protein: CASSLDISASQHF
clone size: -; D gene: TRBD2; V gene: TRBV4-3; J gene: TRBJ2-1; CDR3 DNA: TGCGCCAGCAGCCAAGTGTTGGGACTAGCGGGACTCAATGAGCAGTTCTTC; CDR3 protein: CASSQVLGLAGLNEQFF
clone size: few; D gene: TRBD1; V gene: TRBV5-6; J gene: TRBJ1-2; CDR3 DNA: TGTGCCAGCAGCTCGGGACAGGTCTATGGCTACACCTTC; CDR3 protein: CASSSGQVYGYTF
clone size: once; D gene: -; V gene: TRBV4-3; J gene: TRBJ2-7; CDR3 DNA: TGCGCCAGCAGCCAAGTATCCTCCGCCTCCTACGAGCAGTACTTC; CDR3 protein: CASSQVSSASYEQYF
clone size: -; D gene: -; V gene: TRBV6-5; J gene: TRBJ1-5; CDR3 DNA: TGTGCCAGCACGGGATGGGGGAGCAATCAGCCCCAGCATTTT; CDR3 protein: CASTGWGSNQPQHF
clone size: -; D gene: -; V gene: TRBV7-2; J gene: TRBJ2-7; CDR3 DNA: TGTGCCAGCAGCTTCGGGACGGGAACCTACGAGCAGTACTTC; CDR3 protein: CASSFGTGTYEQYF
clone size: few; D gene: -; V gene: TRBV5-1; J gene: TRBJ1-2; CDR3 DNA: TGCGCCAGCGCCCCTCCGGGACACTATGGCTACACCTTC; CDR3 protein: CASAPPGHYGYTF
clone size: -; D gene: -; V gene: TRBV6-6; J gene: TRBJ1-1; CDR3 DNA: TGTGCCAGCAGTCCCGACAGCACTGAAGCTTTCTTT; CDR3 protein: CASSPDSTEAFF
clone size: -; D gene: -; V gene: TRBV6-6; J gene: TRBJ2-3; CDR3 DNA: TGTGCCAGCAGACTGGGAGATACGCAGTATTTT; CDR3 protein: CASRLGDTQYF
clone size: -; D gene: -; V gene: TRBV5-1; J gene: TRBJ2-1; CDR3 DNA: TGCGCCAGCAGCACAACTCCGGGATACAATGAGCAGTTCTTC; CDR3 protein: CASSTTPGYNEQFF
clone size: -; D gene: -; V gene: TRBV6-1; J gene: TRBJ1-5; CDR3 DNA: TGTGCCAGCAGTGAAAGGGGTGTGGACAATCAGCCCCAGCATTTT; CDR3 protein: CASSERGVDNQPQHF
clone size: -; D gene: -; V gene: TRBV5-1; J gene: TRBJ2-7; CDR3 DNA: TGCGCCAGCAGGGTCGGGGATTCCTCCTACGAGCAGTACTTC; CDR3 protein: CASRVGDSSYEQYF
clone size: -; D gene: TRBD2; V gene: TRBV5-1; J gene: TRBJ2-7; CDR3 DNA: TGCGCCAGCAGCTCCGGACTAGCGGGGGGCCTCGACGAGCAGTACTTC; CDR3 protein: CASSSGLAGGLDEQYF
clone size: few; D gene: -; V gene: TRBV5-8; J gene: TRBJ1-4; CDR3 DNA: TGTGCCAGCAGCCTGGACAGAAATAATGAAAAACTGTTTTTT; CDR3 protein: CASSLDRNNEKLFF
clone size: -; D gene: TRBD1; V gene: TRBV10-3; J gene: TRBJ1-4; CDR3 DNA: TGTGCCATCAGTTTTTCGGGGACAGATGAAAAACTGTTTTTT; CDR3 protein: CAISFSGTDEKLFF
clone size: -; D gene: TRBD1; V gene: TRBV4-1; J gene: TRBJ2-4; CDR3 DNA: TGCGCCAGCAGCCCTCCGGGACAGAAAAACATTCAGTACTTC; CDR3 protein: CASSPPGQKNIQYF
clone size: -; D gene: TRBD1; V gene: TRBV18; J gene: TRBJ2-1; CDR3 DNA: TGTGCCAGCTCAGACGACAGGGGGGATGAGCAGTTCTTC; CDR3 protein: CASSDDRGDEQFF
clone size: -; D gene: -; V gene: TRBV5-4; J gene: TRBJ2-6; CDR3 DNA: TGTGCCAGCAGCTTTGGGGGGAGAAGCTCTGGGGCCAACGTCCTGACTTTC; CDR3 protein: CASSFGGRSSGANVLTF
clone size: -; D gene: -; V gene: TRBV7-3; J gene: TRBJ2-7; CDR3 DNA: TGTGCCAGCGCCCCGGGACCCTCCTACGAGCAGTACTTC; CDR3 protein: CASAPGPSYEQYF
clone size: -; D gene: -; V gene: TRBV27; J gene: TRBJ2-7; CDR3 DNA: TGTGCCAGCTCAGCGGAGGGGACGGGATCCTACGAGCAGTACTTC; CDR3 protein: CASSAEGTGSYEQYF
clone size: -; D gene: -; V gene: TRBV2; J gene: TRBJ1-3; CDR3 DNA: TGTGCCAGCAGTGAAGCGCTTGGGGGATCTGGAAACACCATATATTTT; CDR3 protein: CASSEALGGSGNTIYF
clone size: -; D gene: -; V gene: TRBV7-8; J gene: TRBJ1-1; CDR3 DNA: TGTGCCAGCAGCTCAGGGGTGCAGAACACTGAAGCTTTCTTT; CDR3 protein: CASSSGVQNTEAFF
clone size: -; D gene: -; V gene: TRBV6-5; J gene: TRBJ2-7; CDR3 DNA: TGTGCCAGCAAGGGGTACATGGGGGGCGAGCAGTACTTC; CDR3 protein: CASKGYMGGEQYF
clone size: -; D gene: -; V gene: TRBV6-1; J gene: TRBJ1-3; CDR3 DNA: TGTGCCAGCAGTGAAAGGAGAGGGCGGAACACCATATATTTT; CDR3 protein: CASSERRGRNTIYF
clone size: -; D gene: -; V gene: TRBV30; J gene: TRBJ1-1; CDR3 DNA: TGTGCCTGGTACAGGGACGGAATGAACACTGAAGCTTTCTTT; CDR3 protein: CAWYRDGMNTEAFF
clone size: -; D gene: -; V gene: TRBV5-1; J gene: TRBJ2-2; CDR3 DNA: TGCGCCAGCATGCCGACGTTGAACACCGGGGAGCTGTTTTTT; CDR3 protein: CASMPTLNTGELFF
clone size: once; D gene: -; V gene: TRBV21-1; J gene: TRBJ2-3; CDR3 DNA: TGTGCCAGCAGCAACCCAGGAGGACGGGACACAGATACGCAGTATTTT; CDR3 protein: CASSNPGGRDTDTQYF